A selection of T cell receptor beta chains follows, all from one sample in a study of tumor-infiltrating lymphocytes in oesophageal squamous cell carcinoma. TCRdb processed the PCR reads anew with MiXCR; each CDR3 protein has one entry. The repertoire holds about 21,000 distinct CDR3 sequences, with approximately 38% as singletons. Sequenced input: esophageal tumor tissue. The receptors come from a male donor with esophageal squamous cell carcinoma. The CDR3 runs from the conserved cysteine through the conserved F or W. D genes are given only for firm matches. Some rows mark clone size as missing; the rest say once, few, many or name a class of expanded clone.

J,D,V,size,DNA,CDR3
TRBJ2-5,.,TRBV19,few,TGTGCCACCTCGGCAGGGGATTCCCGAGAGACCCAGTACTTC,CATSAGDSRETQYF
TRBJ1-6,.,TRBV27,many,TGTGCCAGCAGTCCACCTGGACGGACCTATAATTCACCCCTCCACTTT,CASSPPGRTYNSPLHF
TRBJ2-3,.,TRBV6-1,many,TGTGCCAGCACCCGCACGACGGATACGCAGTATTTT,CASTRTTDTQYF
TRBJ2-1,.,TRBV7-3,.,TGTGTCAGCAGCTTAACTTCGGACGGGACCCCCTACAATGAGCAGTTCTTC,CVSSLTSDGTPYNEQFF
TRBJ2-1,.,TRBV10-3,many,TGTGCCATCAGTGAGACAGGGCGCATATCGGCGTACTACAATGAGCAGTTCTTC,CAISETGRISAYYNEQFF
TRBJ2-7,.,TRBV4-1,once,TGCGCCAGCAGCCAAGAGGCTTCGGCGCTCCCCTACGAGCAGTACTTC,CASSQEASALPYEQYF
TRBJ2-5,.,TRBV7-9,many,TGTGCCAGCAGCCCGGGACTCCCCGATGTGACCCAGTACTTC,CASSPGLPDVTQYF
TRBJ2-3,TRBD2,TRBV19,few,TGTGCCAGTAGTGACGGGGGGAGGGATACGCAGTATTTT,CASSDGGRDTQYF
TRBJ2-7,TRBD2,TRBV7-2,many,TGTGCCAGCAGCTTCTTTAGCGGGACCTACAATGAGCAGTACTTC,CASSFFSGTYNEQYF
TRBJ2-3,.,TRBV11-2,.,TGTGCCAGCAGCTTAACAATCTCAGATACGCAGTATTTT,CASSLTISDTQYF
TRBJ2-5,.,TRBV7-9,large,TGTGCCAGCAGCTTAGCGACAGGTCGTTATGGGCAAGAGACCCAGTACTTC,CASSLATGRYGQETQYF
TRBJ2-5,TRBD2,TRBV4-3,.,TGCGCCAGCAGCCAACCGGGACTAGCGGGAGGGCCAAATCGAGAGACCCAGTACTTC,CASSQPGLAGGPNRETQYF
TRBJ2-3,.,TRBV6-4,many,TGTGCCAGCAAAAGGTCAGGGAGAAGCACAGATACGCAGTATTTT,CASKRSGRSTDTQYF
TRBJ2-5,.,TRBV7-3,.,TGTGCCAGCAGCGACACAGGGTTGGGGGAGACCCAGTACTTC,CASSDTGLGETQYF
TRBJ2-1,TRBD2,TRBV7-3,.,TGTGCCAGCAGCCTACCACCGACTAGCGGCGGGGTTGAGCAGTTCTTC,CASSLPPTSGGVEQFF
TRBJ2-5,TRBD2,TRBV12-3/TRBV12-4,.,TGTGCCAGCAGTCCCACTAGCGCCGGCGGGGAGACCCAGTACTTC,CASSPTSAGGETQYF
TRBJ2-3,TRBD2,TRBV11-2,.,TGTGCCAGCAGCTTAGAAGCGCGGGGGAGAGATACGCAGTATTTT,CASSLEARGRDTQYF
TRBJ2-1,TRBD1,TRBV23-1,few,TGCGCCAGACCAGGGGGAAGGGACAATGAGCAGTTCTTC,CARPGGRDNEQFF
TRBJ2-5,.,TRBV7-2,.,TGTGCCAGCAGCTTAGGAGGTATGGGGCAGTACTTC,CASSLGGMGQYF
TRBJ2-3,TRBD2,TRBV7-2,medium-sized,TGTGCCAGCAGCGTGACGGGACTAGCGGAGGGGTTCACAGATACGCAGTATTTT,CASSVTGLAEGFTDTQYF
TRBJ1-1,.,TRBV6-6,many,TGTGCCAGCAGTTACTCGACCGCCCAGGGAGAAGCTTTCTTT,CASSYSTAQGEAFF
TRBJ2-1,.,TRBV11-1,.,TGTGCCAGCAGCTTATTTATAACGGAGCCGTACAATGAGCAGTTCTTC,CASSLFITEPYNEQFF
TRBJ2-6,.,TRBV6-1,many,TGTGCCAGCAGGGGTCAATCTTCTGGGGCCAACGTCCTGACTTTC,CASRGQSSGANVLTF
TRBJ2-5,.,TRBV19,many,TGTGCCAGTAGTATAGGGAAGACAGGAGCCCTAAAAGAGACCCAGTACTTC,CASSIGKTGALKETQYF
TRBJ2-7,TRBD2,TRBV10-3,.,TGTGCCATCAGACCGGGACTAGCGGGAGCCCTTGACAATGAGCAGTACTTC,CAIRPGLAGALDNEQYF
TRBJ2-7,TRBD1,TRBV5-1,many,TGCGCCAGCGGGACAGCCTCTTACGAGCAGTACTTC,CASGTASYEQYF
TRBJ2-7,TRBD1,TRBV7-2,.,TGTGCCAGCAGCCCGGGACAGGTTAAGGGCTACGAGCAGTACTTC,CASSPGQVKGYEQYF
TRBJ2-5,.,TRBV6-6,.,TGTGCCAGCAGGGCCTCGGAGGGGGCATGGGAGACCCAGTACTTC,CASRASEGAWETQYF
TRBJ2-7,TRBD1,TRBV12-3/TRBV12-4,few,TGTGCCAGCACCGTCAAGGGCACAGGGGCGACCTACGAGCAGTACTTC,CASTVKGTGATYEQYF
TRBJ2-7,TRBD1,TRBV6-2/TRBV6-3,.,TGTGCCAGCAGCTCCCTCAGACAGGGGGCGGGGGAGCAGTACTTC,CASSSLRQGAGEQYF
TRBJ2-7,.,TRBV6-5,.,TGTGCCAGCAGTTCTCAGGACAAGCAGTACTTC,CASSSQDKQYF
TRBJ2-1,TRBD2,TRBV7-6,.,TGTGCCAGCAGCCCCCGACTAGCGGAGACGTACAATGAGCAGTTCTTC,CASSPRLAETYNEQFF
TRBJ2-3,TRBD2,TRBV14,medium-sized,TGTGCCAGCAGCCCCGGGACTAGCATCACAGATACGCAGTATTTT,CASSPGTSITDTQYF
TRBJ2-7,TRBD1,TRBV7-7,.,TGTGCTAGCAGCCGCGGGACAGGGAACGAGCAGTACTTC,CASSRGTGNEQYF
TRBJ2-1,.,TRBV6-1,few,TGTGCCAGCCGCAGACAGGCCTACAATGAGCAGTTCTTC,CASRRQAYNEQFF
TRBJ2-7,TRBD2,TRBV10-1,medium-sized,TGCGCCAGCAGTCCTTTAGCGGGAGGGCCGAAGGAGCAGTACTTC,CASSPLAGGPKEQYF
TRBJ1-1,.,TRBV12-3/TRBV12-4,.,TGTGCCAGCAGTTACAAGAACACTGAAGCTTTCTTT,CASSYKNTEAFF
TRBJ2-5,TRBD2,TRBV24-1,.,TGTGCCACCAGTGATCCGCGGACTAGTGGGGAGACCCAGTACTTC,CATSDPRTSGETQYF
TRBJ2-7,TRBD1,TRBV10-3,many,TGTGCCATCAGTGGCCGACAGGGGGAATGGGGCGAGCAGTACTTC,CAISGRQGEWGEQYF
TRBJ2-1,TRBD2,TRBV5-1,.,TGCGCCAGCAGGGGCGGGGGGAGCTCCTACAATGAGCAGTTCTTC,CASRGGGSSYNEQFF
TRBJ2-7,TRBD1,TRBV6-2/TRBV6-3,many,TGTGCCAGCAGTTACTCCGCGGACAGGGGGCGAGTGTATTCCTACGAGCAGTACTTC,CASSYSADRGRVYSYEQYF
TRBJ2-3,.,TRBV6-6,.,TGTGCCAGCAGCGACTGGGCGCCCACAGGCGGGGAGCTGTATTTT,CASSDWAPTGGELYF
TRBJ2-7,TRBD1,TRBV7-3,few,TGTGCCAGCAGCCGCGGACAGGGCACCTACGAGCAGTACTTC,CASSRGQGTYEQYF
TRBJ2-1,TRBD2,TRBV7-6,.,TGTGCTAGCAGCTTAGGTAGCGGGTTTGGTAATGAGCAGTTCTTC,CASSLGSGFGNEQFF
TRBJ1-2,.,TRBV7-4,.,TGTGCCAGCAGCTCCGACAGCCTCTATGGCTACACCTTC,CASSSDSLYGYTF
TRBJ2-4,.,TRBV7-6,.,TGTGCCAGCAGCTTGTTACCGGGACAAGCATACAATGAGCAGTACTTC,CASSLLPGQAYNEQYF
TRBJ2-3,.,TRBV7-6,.,TGTGCCAGCAGCTTAGCCGGGAAAGATACGCAGTATTTT,CASSLAGKDTQYF
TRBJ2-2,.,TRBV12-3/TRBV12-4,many,TGTGCCAGCCGACACCGACAGGCCACCGGGGAGCTGTTTTTT,CASRHRQATGELFF
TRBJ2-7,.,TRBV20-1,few,TGCAGGGTAGGGGGGGAGCTCTACAATGAGCAGTACTTC,CRVGGELYNEQYF
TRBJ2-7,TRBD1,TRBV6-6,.,TGTGCCAGCAGTTGGGACAGTCCCCATAATTCACCCCTCCACTTC,CASSWDSPHNSPLHF
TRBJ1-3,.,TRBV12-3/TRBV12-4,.,TGTGCCAGCACCATTCCAGGGGCTGGAAACACCATATATTTT,CASTIPGAGNTIYF
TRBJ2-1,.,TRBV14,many,TGTGCCAGCAGCCAAGGTAACTGGATCAATGAGCAGTTCTTC,CASSQGNWINEQFF
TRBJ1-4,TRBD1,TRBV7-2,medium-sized,TGTGCCAGCAGCCAGGGACAGGGAGGTGAAAAACTGTTTTTT,CASSQGQGGEKLFF
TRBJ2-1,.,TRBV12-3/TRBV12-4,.,TGTGCCAGCAGTTACCAGCGGAGCACAGATACGCAGTTCTTC,CASSYQRSTDTQFF
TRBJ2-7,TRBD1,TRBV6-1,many,TGTGCCAGCAGTGAAAGGACAGGGGGTTCCTACGAGCAGTACTTC,CASSERTGGSYEQYF
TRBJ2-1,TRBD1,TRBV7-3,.,TGTGCCAGCAGCACAAAGGGGGCGCGGGAGCAGTTCTTC,CASSTKGAREQFF
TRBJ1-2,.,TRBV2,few,TGTGCCAGCAGGGCCACAGGGAACTATGGCTACACCTTC,CASRATGNYGYTF
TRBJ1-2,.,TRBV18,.,TGTGCCAGCTCACCAGCGGCCCAGGCCGAGGCGGGAGGCTACACCTTC,CASSPAAQAEAGGYTF
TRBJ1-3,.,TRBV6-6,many,TGTGCCAGCAGTTACATGGCAGACTCTGGAAACACCATATATTTT,CASSYMADSGNTIYF